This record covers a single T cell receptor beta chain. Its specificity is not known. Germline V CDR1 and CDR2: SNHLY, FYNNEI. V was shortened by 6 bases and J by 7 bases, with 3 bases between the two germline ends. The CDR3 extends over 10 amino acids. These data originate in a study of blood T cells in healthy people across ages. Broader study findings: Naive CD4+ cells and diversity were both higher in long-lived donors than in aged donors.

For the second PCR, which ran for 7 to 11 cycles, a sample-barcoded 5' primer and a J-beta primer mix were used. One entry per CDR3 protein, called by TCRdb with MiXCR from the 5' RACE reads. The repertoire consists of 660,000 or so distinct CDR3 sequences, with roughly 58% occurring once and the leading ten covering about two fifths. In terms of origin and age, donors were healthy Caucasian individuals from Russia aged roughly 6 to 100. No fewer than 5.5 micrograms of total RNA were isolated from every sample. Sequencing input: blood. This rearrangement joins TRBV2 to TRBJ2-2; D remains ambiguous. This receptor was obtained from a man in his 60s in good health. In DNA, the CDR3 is TGTGCCAGCAGGGTCGGGGAGCTGTTTTTT. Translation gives CASRVGELFF.